Sequencing of this T cell receptor beta chain was carried out in a study of human T cells and chemical hapten exposure. Study-wide context: Patch testing placed 0.01% DPC on the upper back, with readings at 6 days.

This clonotype appeared a few times. As to time point: patch test 1, 2 weeks after DPC sensitization. Treatment described: therapeutic diphenylcyclopropenone sensitization with weekly scalp DPC. People who gave samples had alopecia, were 18 to 70 years old, and were suitable for DPC. The V and J ends lost 0 bases and 4 bases, in that order; junction bases with no gene match: 7. Germline V gives CDR1 ENHRY, CDR2 SYGVKD. This CDR3 region has 17 residues. In the authors' workflow: Samples held a median of about 94,000 TCRs, range roughly 20,000–700,000. TCRdb re-called the RACE reads with MiXCR, one entry per CDR3 protein. V and J calls and clone size were set by TCRdb, not the authors. The data show approximately 340,000 distinct CDR3 sequences, around 7% seen once.

The chain has TRBV10-3 and TRBJ1-5; 9 bases agree with TRBD1. The clonotype originates from a woman in her late teens or twenties with alopecia areata. Some clones in this sample may be carry-over from other donors' samples. This specimen consisted of whole blood, obtained in connection with sensitization to the hapten diphenylcyclopropenone (DPC). CDR3 residues: CAISESIQGAGNQPQHF. The CDR3 DNA is TGTGCCATCAGTGAGTCGATACAGGGGGCGGGAAATCAGCCCCAGCATTTT.